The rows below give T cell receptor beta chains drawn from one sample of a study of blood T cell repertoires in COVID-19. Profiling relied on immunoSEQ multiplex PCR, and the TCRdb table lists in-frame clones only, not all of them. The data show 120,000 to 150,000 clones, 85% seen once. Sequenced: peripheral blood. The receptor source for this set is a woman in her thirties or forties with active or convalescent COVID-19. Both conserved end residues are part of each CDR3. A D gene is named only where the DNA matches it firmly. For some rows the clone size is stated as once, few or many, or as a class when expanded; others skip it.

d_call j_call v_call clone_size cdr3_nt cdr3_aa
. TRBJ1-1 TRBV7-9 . TGTGCCAGCAGCACCAAAGACAGCATGAACACTGAAGCTTTCTTT CASSTKDSMNTEAFF
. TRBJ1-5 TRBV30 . TGTGCCTGGACCTCACGGGGCAGGGGAATTAGCAATCAGCCCCAGCATTTT CAWTSRGRGISNQPQHF
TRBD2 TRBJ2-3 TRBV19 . TGTGCCAGTAGTGATAGCGGGAGGCGGACAGATACGCAGTATTTT CASSDSGRRTDTQYF
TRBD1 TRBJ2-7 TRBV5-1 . TGCGCCAGCAGCTTGGACGGGACAGGGAACGAGCAGTACTTC CASSLDGTGNEQYF
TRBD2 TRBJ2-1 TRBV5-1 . TGCGCCAGCAGCTTGGTGCGACTAGCGGGAGCGAATGAGCAGTTCTTC CASSLVRLAGANEQFF
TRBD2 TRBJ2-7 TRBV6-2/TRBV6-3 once TGTGCCAGCATCCCGGGACTAGCGGGATCCGAGCAGTACTTC CASIPGLAGSEQYF
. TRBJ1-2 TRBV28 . TGTGCCAGCAGTTCGAGCGGGCCAGGGCGAACTTTCTATGGCTACACCTTC CASSSSGPGRTFYGYTF
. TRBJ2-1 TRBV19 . TGTGCCAGTAGTATACCAGGGCCTTCCTACAATGAGCAGTTCTTC CASSIPGPSYNEQFF
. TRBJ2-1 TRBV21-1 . TGTGCCAGCAGCAGTCCGAAACCCAGGGGGCGCAATGAGCAGTTCTTC CASSSPKPRGRNEQFF
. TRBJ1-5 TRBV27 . TGTGCCAGCAGTTTATGGGAGGGTAATCAGCCCCAGCATTTT CASSLWEGNQPQHF
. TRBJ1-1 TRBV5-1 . TGCGCCAGCAGCCAGAACACTGAAGCTTTCTTT CASSQNTEAFF
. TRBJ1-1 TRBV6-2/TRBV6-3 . TGTGCCAGCAGTTACGGTTTCCGCAGGCTGAACGCTGAAGCTTTCTTT CASSYGFRRLNAEAFF
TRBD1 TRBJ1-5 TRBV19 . TGTGCCAGTAGTATCCTCGAGCTCGGGACAGTGACCCATCAGCCCCAGCATTTT CASSILELGTVTHQPQHF
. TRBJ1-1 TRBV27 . TGTGCCAGCAGTGCTCAGGGAAGGGGAAGGAACACTGAAGCTTTCTTT CASSAQGRGRNTEAFF
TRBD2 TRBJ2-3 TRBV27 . TGTGCCAGCAAGATCGGGAGGGCAGATACGCAGTATTTT CASKIGRADTQYF
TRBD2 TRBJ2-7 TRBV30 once TGTGCCTGGAGTGTACTTGCGGGAGGGCCTAGACAGCAGTACTTC CAWSVLAGGPRQQYF
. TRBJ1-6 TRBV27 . TGTGCCAGCAGTTTTTTAAATTCACCCCTCCACTTT CASSFLNSPLHF
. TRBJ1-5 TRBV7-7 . TGTGCTAGCAGCTTAGGGGAGGGACAGCCCCAGCATTTT CASSLGEGQPQHF
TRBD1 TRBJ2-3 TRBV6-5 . TGTGCCAGCAGTTCCGGGACAGGGCGCACAGATACGCAGTATTTT CASSSGTGRTDTQYF
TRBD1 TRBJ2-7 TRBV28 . TGTGCCAGCAGCCTCCTGGGACAGGGGGCCTACGAGCAGTACTTC CASSLLGQGAYEQYF
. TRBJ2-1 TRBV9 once TGTGCCAGCAGCGTAGTGGGGGTTCAGGGACTTAGGCTTGGCAATGAGCAGTTCTTC CASSVVGVQGLRLGNEQFF
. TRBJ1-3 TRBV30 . TGTGCCTGGAGGGGGCCCCTCTCTGGAAACACCATATATTTT CAWRGPLSGNTIYF
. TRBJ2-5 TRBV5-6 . TGTGCCAGCAGCTTTCGCAGGTGGGTCCAAGAGACCCAGTACTTC CASSFRRWVQETQYF
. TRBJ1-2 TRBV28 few TGTGCCAGCCTGCCGCAGGCCATCTATGGCTACACCTTC CASLPQAIYGYTF
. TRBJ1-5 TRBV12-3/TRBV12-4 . TGTGCCAGCAGCATCCAGGGCCAGCCCCAGCATTTT CASSIQGQPQHF
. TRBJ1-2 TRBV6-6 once TGTGCCAGCTGGACCGCACAGGGCTTAGGCTATGGCTACACCTTC CASWTAQGLGYGYTF
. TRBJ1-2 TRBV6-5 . TGTGCCAGCAGCCCCTGGGCAGGGATGGGCTACACCTTC CASSPWAGMGYTF
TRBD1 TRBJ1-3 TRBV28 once TGTGCCAGCAGGTACATGACAGGGAAAGGAAACACCATATATTTT CASRYMTGKGNTIYF
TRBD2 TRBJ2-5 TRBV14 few TGTGCCAGCAGCCTCCCCGGGGGGGCAGGGACCCAGTACTTC CASSLPGGAGTQYF
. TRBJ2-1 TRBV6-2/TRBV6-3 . TGTGCCAGCAGTCAACTATTCCGGGTTTCCAATGAGCAGTTCTTC CASSQLFRVSNEQFF
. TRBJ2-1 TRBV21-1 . TGTGCCAGCAGCAAAATAGGCGGGCCAAACAATGAGCAGTTCTTC CASSKIGGPNNEQFF
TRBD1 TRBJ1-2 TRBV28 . TGTGCCAGCAGTTTGACAGGGAGTTTCTATGGCTACACCTTC CASSLTGSFYGYTF
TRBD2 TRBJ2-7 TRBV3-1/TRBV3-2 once TGTGCCAGCAGCCAACGACTAGCGGCTTACGAGCAGTACTTC CASSQRLAAYEQYF
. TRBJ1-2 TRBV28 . TGTGCCAGCAGTTCTCCCAGTCCTAACTATGGCTACACCTTC CASSSPSPNYGYTF
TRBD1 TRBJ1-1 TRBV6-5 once TGTGCCAGCAGGCCTAGACAGGGGCGCGACCAAGCTTTCTTT CASRPRQGRDQAFF
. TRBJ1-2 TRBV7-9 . TGTGCCAGCAGCTTAGATCTCTATGGCTACACCTTC CASSLDLYGYTF
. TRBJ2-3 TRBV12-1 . TGTGCCAGCAGCTTTAGGTCCCTAAGCGGGGGGTCAACTAGCACAGATACGCAGTATTTT CASSFRSLSGGSTSTDTQYF
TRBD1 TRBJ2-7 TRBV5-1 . TGCGCCAGCAGCGCAAAACAGGGGGCCTCCTACGAGCAGTACTTC CASSAKQGASYEQYF
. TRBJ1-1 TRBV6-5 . TGTGCCAGCAGTCACCCGGGACATCTATCTGAAGCTTTCTTT CASSHPGHLSEAFF
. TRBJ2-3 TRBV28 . TGTGCCAGCAGTACAGGATATACGCAGTATTTT CASSTGYTQYF
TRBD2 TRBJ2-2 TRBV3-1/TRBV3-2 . TGTGCCAGCAGCCGTCTAGCGGGAGTGGGGACCGGGGAGCTGTTTTTT CASSRLAGVGTGELFF
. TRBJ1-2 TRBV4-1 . TGCGCCAGCAGCCGCGAGCGGACAGAGTCGGGCTACACCTTC CASSRERTESGYTF
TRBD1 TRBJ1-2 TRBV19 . TGTGCCAGTAGTATAGGCAGGGGGCGAGGCTACACCTTC CASSIGRGRGYTF
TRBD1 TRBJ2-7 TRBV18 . TGTGCCAGCTCACCACTCAACAGGACAGGCCCCTACGAGCAGTACTTC CASSPLNRTGPYEQYF
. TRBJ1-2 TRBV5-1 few TGCGCCAGCAGCTTGTTGGGAGAGACTAACTATGGCTACACCTTC CASSLLGETNYGYTF
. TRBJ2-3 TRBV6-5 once TGTGCCAGCACCCCCTTTCGCGGGGGCACAGATACGCAGTATTTT CASTPFRGGTDTQYF
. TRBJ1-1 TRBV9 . TGTGCCAGCAGCGTCAGGGAAACTGAAGCTTTCTTT CASSVRETEAFF
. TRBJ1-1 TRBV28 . TGTGCCTCACTTGGGAGGAGAGGGAACACTGAAGCTTTCTTT CASLGRRGNTEAFF
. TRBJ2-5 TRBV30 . TGTGCCTGGAGCCGGTACGATGGAGAGACCCAGTACTTC CAWSRYDGETQYF
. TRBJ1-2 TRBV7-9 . TGTGCCAGCAGCCCCCCCCAAGGAGACAACTATGGCTACACCTTC CASSPPQGDNYGYTF
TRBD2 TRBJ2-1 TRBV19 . TGTGCCAGTAGTATAAGGGGACTAGCGGCCTACAATGAGCAGTTCTTC CASSIRGLAAYNEQFF